The sequence of this T cell receptor (beta chain) was determined in a study of regulatory T cells in long-lasting Graves disease. Trimming shortened V by 6 bases and J by 2 bases, and 12 bases separated the two germline ends. The CDR3 length is 14 residues. Germline loops: CDR1 MDHEN, CDR2 SYDVKM. Building the TCR beta libraries relied on iRepertoire HTBI primers, and CDR3 regions underwent Arm-PCR. TCRdb called the multiplex PCR reads again in MiXCR, with one record for every CDR3 protein. This sample has under 500,000 distinct CDR3 sequences, with more than 20% found just once. This clonotype was detected only a few times. Specified time point: persistent/refractory GD, antithyroid drugs over 5 years with positive TRAb. Isolated PBMC RNA provided the starting material for the TCR library.

V gene TRBV28 combines with J gene TRBJ2-3; D is perhaps TRBD1 (5 bases). Specimen: peripheral blood mononuclear cells (PBMCs), collected when the disease was refractory, from a patient treated with antithyroid drugs. This receptor was taken from a female donor with Graves disease. The chain's CDR3 is CASSPQAVTDTQYF. CDR3 DNA: TGTGCCAGCAGCCCACAGGCGGTCACAGATACGCAGTATTTT.